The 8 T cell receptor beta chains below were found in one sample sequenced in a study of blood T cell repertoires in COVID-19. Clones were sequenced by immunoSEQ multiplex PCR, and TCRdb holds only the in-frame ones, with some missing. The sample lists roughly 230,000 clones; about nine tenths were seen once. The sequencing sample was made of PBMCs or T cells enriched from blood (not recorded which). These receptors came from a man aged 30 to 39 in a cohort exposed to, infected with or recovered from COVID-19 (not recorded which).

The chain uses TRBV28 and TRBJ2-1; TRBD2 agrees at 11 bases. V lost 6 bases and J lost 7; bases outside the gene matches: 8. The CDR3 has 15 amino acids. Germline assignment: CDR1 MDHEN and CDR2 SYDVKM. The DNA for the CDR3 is TGTGCCAGCAGCGGGACTAGCGGCCGGGGGAATGAGCAGTTCTTC. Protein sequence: CASSGTSGRGNEQFF.

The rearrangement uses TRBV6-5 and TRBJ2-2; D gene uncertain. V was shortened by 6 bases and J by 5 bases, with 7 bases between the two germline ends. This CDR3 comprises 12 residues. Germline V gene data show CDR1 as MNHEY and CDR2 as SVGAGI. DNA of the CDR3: TGTGCCAGCAGCTCTCTGACCGGGGAGCTGTTTTTT. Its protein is CASSSLTGELFF.

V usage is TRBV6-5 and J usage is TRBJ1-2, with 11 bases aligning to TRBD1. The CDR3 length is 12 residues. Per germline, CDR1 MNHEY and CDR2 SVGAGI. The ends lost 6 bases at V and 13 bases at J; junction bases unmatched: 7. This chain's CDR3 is CASRDRGRSGTF. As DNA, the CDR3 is TGTGCCAGCAGGGACAGGGGGCGCTCGGGCACCTTC.

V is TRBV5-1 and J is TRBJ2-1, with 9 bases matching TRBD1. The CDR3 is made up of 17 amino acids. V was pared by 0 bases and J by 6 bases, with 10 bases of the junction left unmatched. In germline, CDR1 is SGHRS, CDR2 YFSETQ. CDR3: CASSLAPGTGSVNEQFF. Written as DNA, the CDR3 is TGCGCCAGCAGCTTGGCCCCCGGGACAGGGTCTGTCAATGAGCAGTTCTTC.

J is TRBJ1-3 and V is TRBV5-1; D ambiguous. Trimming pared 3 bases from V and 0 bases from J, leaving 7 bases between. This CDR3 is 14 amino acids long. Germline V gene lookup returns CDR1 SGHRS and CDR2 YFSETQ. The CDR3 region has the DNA TGCGCCAGCAGCTCCCGCAGCTCTGGAAACACCATATATTTT. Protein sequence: CASSSRSSGNTIYF.

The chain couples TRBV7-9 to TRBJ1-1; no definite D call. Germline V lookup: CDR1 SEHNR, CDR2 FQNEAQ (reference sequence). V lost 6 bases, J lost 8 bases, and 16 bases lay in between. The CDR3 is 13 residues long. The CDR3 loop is CASRGVKDFEAFF. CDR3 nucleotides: TGTGCCAGCAGAGGTGTGAAGGACTTCGAAGCTTTCTTT.

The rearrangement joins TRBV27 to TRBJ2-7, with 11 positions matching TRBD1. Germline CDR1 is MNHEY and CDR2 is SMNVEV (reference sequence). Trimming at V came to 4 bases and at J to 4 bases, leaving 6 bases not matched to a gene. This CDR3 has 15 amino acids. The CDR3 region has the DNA TGTGCCAGCAGTTACCGGACAGGGGGCAATTACGAGCAGTACTTC. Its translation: CASSYRTGGNYEQYF.

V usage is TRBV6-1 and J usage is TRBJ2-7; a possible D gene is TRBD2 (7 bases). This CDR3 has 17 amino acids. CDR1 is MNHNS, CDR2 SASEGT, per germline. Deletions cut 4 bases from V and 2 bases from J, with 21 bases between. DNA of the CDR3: TGTGCCAGCAGTGTCGTGGGGGGGCTTTCTTCTACCTACGAGCAGTACTTC. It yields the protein CASSVVGGLSSTYEQYF.